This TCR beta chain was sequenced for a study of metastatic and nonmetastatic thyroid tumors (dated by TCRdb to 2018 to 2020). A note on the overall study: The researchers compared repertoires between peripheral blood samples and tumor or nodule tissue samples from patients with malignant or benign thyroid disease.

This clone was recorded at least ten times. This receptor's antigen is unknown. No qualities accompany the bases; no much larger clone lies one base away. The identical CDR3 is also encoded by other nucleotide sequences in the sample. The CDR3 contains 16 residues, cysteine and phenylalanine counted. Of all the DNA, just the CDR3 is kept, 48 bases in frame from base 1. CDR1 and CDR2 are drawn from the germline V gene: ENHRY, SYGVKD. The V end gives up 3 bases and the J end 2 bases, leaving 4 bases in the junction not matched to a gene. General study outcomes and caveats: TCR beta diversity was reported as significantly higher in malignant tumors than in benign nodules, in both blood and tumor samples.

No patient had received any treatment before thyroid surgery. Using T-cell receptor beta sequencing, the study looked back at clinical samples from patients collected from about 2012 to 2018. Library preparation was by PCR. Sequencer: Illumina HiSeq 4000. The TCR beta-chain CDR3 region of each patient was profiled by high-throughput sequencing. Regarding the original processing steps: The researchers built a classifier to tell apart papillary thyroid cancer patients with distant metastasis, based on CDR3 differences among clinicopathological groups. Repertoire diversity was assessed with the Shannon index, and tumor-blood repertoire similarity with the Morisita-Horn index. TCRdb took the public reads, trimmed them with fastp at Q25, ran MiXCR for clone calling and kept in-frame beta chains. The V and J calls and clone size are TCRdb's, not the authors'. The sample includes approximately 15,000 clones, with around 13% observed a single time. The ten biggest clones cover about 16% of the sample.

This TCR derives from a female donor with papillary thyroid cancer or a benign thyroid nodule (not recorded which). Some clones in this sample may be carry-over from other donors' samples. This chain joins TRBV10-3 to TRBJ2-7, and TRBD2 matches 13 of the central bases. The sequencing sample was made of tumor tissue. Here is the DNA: TGTGCCATCAGTGAAGGACTAGCGGGGGCCCCCTACGAGCAGTACTTC. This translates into CAISEGLAGAPYEQYF.